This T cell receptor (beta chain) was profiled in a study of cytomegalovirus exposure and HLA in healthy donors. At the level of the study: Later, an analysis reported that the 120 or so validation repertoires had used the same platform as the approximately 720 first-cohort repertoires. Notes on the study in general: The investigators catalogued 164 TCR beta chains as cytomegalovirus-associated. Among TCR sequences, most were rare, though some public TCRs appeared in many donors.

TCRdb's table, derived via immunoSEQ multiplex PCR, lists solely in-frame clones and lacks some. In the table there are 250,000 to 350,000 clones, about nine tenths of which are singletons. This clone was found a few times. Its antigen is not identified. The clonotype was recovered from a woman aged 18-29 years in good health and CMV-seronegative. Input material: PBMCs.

The CDR3 sequence: CSVGATGGYEQYF. CDR3 DNA: TGCAGCGTGGGAGCGACAGGGGGGTACGAGCAGTACTTC. The chain joins TRBV29-1 to TRBJ2-7; 9 bases are a match to TRBD1. The V segment lost 6 bases and the J segment 4 bases; nucleotides outside the gene matches: 7. Germline V gene lookup returns CDR1 SQVTM and CDR2 ANQGSEA. This CDR3 comprises 13 residues.